This T cell receptor (beta chain) was found in a study of identical twins. Study-level results: Models underestimated out-of-frame TCR alpha sharing in monozygotic twins. Cord blood's abundant beta clonotypes had fewer insertions, unlike memory repertoires. Out-of-frame alpha sequences shared by twins showed excess low generation probability.

TCRdb reprocessed the 5' RACE reads via MiXCR and lists one record per CDR3 protein. The sample records 460,000 or so distinct CDR3 sequences, 13% to 15% being singletons. For this clonotype: Its antigen is as yet unknown.

These same records also appear under a second study, on yellow fever vaccine responses in identical twins. As that report states: Convergence reportedly seemed to mark part of the twins' vaccine T cell response, with personalization marking the rest.

Material: CD4+ T cells sorted from blood. The sequence was obtained from a woman aged 18-29 years in good health.

Here the CDR3 reads CASSDNLRGYEQYF. As DNA, the CDR3 is TGTGCCAGCAGCGATAACCTTAGGGGATACGAGCAGTACTTC. V is TRBV7-2 and J is TRBJ2-7; D is perhaps TRBD1 (5 bases). Trimming removed 5 bases from V and 4 bases from J, with 15 bases in between. CDR1 and CDR2 (germline): SGHTA, FQGNSA. The CDR3 length is 14 residues.